The rows below give T cell receptor beta chains drawn from one sample of a study of naive and memory T cell subsets. MiXCR was run by TCRdb on the UMI-ligation and nested PCR reads, yielding one entry per CDR3 protein. The table has 120,000 to 150,000 distinct CDR3 sequences, under 25% seen once; the top ten hold 0.6% to 0.7%. Sequenced input: naive CD8+ T cells from blood. Receptors originate from a human donor in good health. The CDR3 runs from the conserved cysteine through the conserved F or W. Each record gives: clone size, V gene, D gene, J gene, CDR3 DNA, CDR3 protein. A D gene is named only where the DNA matches it firmly. A row's size may be missing; if present it is once, few, many or a size class.

.,TRBV7-9,.,TRBJ1-1,TGTGCCAGCAGCCCTCCAGGGGTTCCTGAAGCTTTCTTT,CASSPPGVPEAFF
.,TRBV29-1,.,TRBJ1-1,TGCAGCGTTGAAGGGCGAGACCAGCCACTAGAAGCTTTCTTT,CSVEGRDQPLEAFF
.,TRBV10-3,.,TRBJ2-1,TGTGCCATCAGTGAGCCGTCGGCCGTTCGACTTTTCTTC,CAISEPSAVRLFF
many,TRBV28,.,TRBJ1-6,TGTGCCAGCAGTTATCAGGGGTATAATTCACCCCTCCACTTT,CASSYQGYNSPLHF
.,TRBV4-3,TRBD1,TRBJ2-7,TGCGCCAGCAGCCAAGATCCCAACAGGGGCCACGAGCAGTACTTC,CASSQDPNRGHEQYF
few,TRBV20-1,.,TRBJ2-7,TGCAGTGCTAGTCCCACAGATACCAACCTTTGGGACGAGCAGTACTTC,CSASPTDTNLWDEQYF
.,TRBV28,.,TRBJ2-7,TGTGCCAGCAGCCCTCCCTTTGTCGGAGCCTACGAGCAGTACTTC,CASSPPFVGAYEQYF
.,TRBV28,.,TRBJ2-3,TGTGCCAGCAAGTCCTTCCCCACAGATACGCAGTATTTT,CASKSFPTDTQYF
few,TRBV9,.,TRBJ2-1,TGTGCCAGCAGCGGTGGGGCCTACAATGAGCAGTTCTTC,CASSGGAYNEQFF
.,TRBV6-5,TRBD1,TRBJ2-1,TGTGCCAGCAGTCTTACGGGACAGGGGTTTTATGAGCAGTTCTTC,CASSLTGQGFYEQFF
.,TRBV7-9,.,TRBJ1-2,TGTGCCAGCAGTTATTACGACTATGGCTACACCTTC,CASSYYDYGYTF
few,TRBV14,.,TRBJ2-1,TGTGCCAGCAGCCAAGTCGGGGCTAGCGCACCCCTGGATGAGCAGTTCTTC,CASSQVGASAPLDEQFF
few,TRBV24-1,.,TRBJ2-3,TGTGCCACCAGCTCCGTCGGGACATCCACAGATACGCAGTATTTT,CATSSVGTSTDTQYF
.,TRBV29-1,.,TRBJ1-5,TGCAGCGTGATTGAGGGGCTTGAGGAACAGCCCCAGCATTTT,CSVIEGLEEQPQHF
.,TRBV28,.,TRBJ2-1,TGTGCCAGCAGTTTTTGGGACAATGAGCAGTTCTTC,CASSFWDNEQFF
few,TRBV4-1,TRBD1,TRBJ1-2,TGCGCCAGCAGCCAAGGACCAGGGGGCGCGGACTATGGCTACACCTTC,CASSQGPGGADYGYTF
few,TRBV28,.,TRBJ2-3,TGTGCCAGCAGTTTAGGGGGTCTAGAGGGTCCCCCCAGTTCAGATACGCAGTATTTT,CASSLGGLEGPPSSDTQYF
.,TRBV20-1,.,TRBJ2-7,TGCAGTGCTAGAGATTTTACGGGGTCCCACGAGCAGTACTTC,CSARDFTGSHEQYF
few,TRBV27,TRBD1,TRBJ2-1,TGTGCCAGCACCCAAACCCCACAGGGGGCAATCCATGAGCAGTTCTTC,CASTQTPQGAIHEQFF
few,TRBV15,.,TRBJ2-3,TGTGCCACCAGCACCAGACCTAGCACAGATACGCAGTATTTT,CATSTRPSTDTQYF
.,TRBV15,.,TRBJ2-3,TGTGCCACCAGCCCCGGGAAGCCCACAGATACGCAGTATTTT,CATSPGKPTDTQYF
.,TRBV6-5,.,TRBJ1-1,TGTGCCAGCAGTTACAGCGAGGGTATAGCCCTAGCTGAAGCTTTCTTT,CASSYSEGIALAEAFF
few,TRBV7-9,TRBD2,TRBJ2-7,TGTGCCAGCAGCTTAACGACTAGCTCGAGCTCCTACGAGCAGTACTTC,CASSLTTSSSSYEQYF
.,TRBV4-1,TRBD1,TRBJ1-3,TGCGCCAGCAGCCATCCCGGGACAGACTTGTCTGGAAACACCATATATTTT,CASSHPGTDLSGNTIYF
many,TRBV24-1,.,TRBJ2-1,TGTGCCACCAGTGCCTCTAGCGAAAGCTCCTACAATGAGCAGTTCTTC,CATSASSESSYNEQFF
.,TRBV28,.,TRBJ2-7,TGTGCCAGCAGTTTGAACAGTCTTGGCTACGAGCAGTACTTC,CASSLNSLGYEQYF
many,TRBV6-5,.,TRBJ1-1,TGTGCCAGCAGTTATGGGGGGAACACTGAAGCTTTCTTT,CASSYGGNTEAFF
few,TRBV24-1,TRBD1,TRBJ2-1,TGTGCCACCAGTGATGGGGACAGCTCCTACAATGAGCAGTTCTTC,CATSDGDSSYNEQFF
.,TRBV3-1,TRBD1,TRBJ2-2,TGTGCCAGCAGCCTTCGGACAGGTGAATCCGGGGAGCTGTTTTTT,CASSLRTGESGELFF
.,TRBV20-1,TRBD1,TRBJ1-4,TGCAGTGCTAGACCGACAGGGGGAGGTGAAAAACTGTTTTTT,CSARPTGGGEKLFF
few,TRBV28,TRBD1,TRBJ2-3,TGTGCCAGCATGGACAGGGGTACAGATACGCAGTATTTT,CASMDRGTDTQYF
.,TRBV29-1,.,TRBJ1-1,TGCAGCGTTGAGGGGACTGTACCCCAAGCTTTCTTT,CSVEGTVPQAFF
few,TRBV27,.,TRBJ1-6,TGTGCCAGCAGTTCCCGTGCAGGGGAGGATTCACCCCTCCACTTT,CASSSRAGEDSPLHF
.,TRBV11-2,.,TRBJ2-1,TGTGCCAGCAGCTCGTTGCAGGAGCAGTTCTTC,CASSSLQEQFF
.,TRBV30,.,TRBJ2-7,TGTGCCTGGAGTGTGGCCGGCAGATCTAACTACGAGCAGTACTTC,CAWSVAGRSNYEQYF
many,TRBV6-2/TRBV6-3,.,TRBJ2-2,TGTGCCAGCAGCATGGACAGATCACTGGGGAAAGTCGGGGAGCTGTTTTTT,CASSMDRSLGKVGELFF
.,TRBV12-3/TRBV12-4,.,TRBJ2-1,TGTGCCAGCAGTTTTCACAACAATGAGCAGTTCTTC,CASSFHNNEQFF
.,TRBV2,TRBD2,TRBJ2-1,TGTGCCAGCAGTGAGTTTGCGGGGGGCCTCGACTTATACAATGAGAAGTTCTTC,CASSEFAGGLDLYNEKFF
.,TRBV5-4,.,TRBJ2-1,TGTGCCAGCAGCTTCGTACTGAGCTCCTACAATGAGCAGTTCTTC,CASSFVLSSYNEQFF
.,TRBV30,.,TRBJ2-7,TGTGCCTGGAACCTAAACTACGAGCAGTACTTC,CAWNLNYEQYF
.,TRBV10-2,.,TRBJ1-1,TGCGCCAGCAGTGATTTTGGGAGCACTGAAGCTTTCTTT,CASSDFGSTEAFF
few,TRBV6-5,.,TRBJ2-1,TGTGCCAGCAGTTACTCGTGGGGAAGCTCCTACAATGAGCAGTTCTTC,CASSYSWGSSYNEQFF
.,TRBV7-2,.,TRBJ1-6,TGTGCCAGCAGCTTAGTCCCCAGACTGCCTGATTCACCCCTCCACTTT,CASSLVPRLPDSPLHF
.,TRBV27,TRBD1,TRBJ1-6,TGTGCCAGCAGTTTTGGGACAGAAGGTTCACCCCTCCACTTT,CASSFGTEGSPLHF
.,TRBV27,.,TRBJ2-7,TGTGCCAGCAGTATTGGGAGCGTGGAGTACTTC,CASSIGSVEYF
few,TRBV5-1,.,TRBJ2-1,TGCGCCAGCAGCTTGTTCTCCGGACAGTACAATGAGCAGTTCTTC,CASSLFSGQYNEQFF
.,TRBV12-3/TRBV12-4,.,TRBJ1-1,TGTGCCAGCAGTTTTGGGCCGAACACTGAAGCTTTCTTT,CASSFGPNTEAFF
few,TRBV4-2,.,TRBJ2-3,TGTGCCAGCAGCCAAGATTCCGCCGCAGGCCCCCCCACAGATACGCAGTATTTT,CASSQDSAAGPPTDTQYF
once,TRBV6-5,TRBD2,TRBJ2-1,TGTGCCAGCAGTTACTACGGGACTAGCGGATACAATGAGCAGTTCTTC,CASSYYGTSGYNEQFF
.,TRBV27,.,TRBJ2-2,TGTGCCAGCAGTTCTTTGACAGCCAACACCGGGGAGCTGTTTTTT,CASSSLTANTGELFF
.,TRBV28,.,TRBJ2-1,TGTGCCACCCGTCCCGGGACGGAATACAATGAGCAGTTCTTC,CATRPGTEYNEQFF
.,TRBV6-2/TRBV6-3,.,TRBJ1-1,TGTGCCAGCAGTTACCACCCGGGAACTGAAGCTTTCTTT,CASSYHPGTEAFF
.,TRBV20-1,.,TRBJ2-5,TGCAGTGCTAGAGATCGGGCGGACAGGAGGGGTCGGGAGACCCAGTACTTC,CSARDRADRRGRETQYF
.,TRBV4-3,TRBD2,TRBJ2-3,TGCGCCAGCAGCCAAGTTTCCGGCGGGAGGGCTTTGGGAACCACAGATACGCAGTATTTT,CASSQVSGGRALGTTDTQYF
many,TRBV11-2,TRBD1,TRBJ2-5,TGTGCCAGCAGCCCACAAATCATAAACAGGGGCCGCCAAGAGACCCAGTACTTC,CASSPQIINRGRQETQYF
few,TRBV6-2/TRBV6-3,TRBD2,TRBJ2-3,TGTGCCATTACTAAGCGGGAGGGCCGCACAGATACGCAGTATTTT,CAITKREGRTDTQYF
.,TRBV14,.,TRBJ2-2,TGTGCCAGCAGCCCGCACAACACCGGGGAGCTGTTTTTT,CASSPHNTGELFF
few,TRBV28,TRBD1,TRBJ2-7,TGTGCCAGCAGACCGGGACAGGTCAACGAGCAGTACTTC,CASRPGQVNEQYF
.,TRBV7-2,TRBD2,TRBJ2-7,TGTGCCAGCAGCCCGGGACTAGCGGGATTCAAACAGTACTTC,CASSPGLAGFKQYF